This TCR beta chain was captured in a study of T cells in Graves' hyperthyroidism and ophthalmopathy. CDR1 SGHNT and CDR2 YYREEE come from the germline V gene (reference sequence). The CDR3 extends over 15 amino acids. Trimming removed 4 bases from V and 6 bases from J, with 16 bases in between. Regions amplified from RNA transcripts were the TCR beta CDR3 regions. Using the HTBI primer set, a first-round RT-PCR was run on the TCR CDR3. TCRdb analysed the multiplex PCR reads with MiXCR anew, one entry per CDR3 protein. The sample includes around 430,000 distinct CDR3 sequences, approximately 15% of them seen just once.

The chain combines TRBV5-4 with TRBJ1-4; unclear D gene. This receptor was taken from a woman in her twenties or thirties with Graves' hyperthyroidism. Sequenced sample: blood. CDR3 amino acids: CASSLYSEPHEKLFF. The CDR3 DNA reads TGTGCCAGCAGCCTCTACTCGGAGCCGCATGAAAAACTGTTTTTT.